This T cell receptor (beta chain) was identified during a study of CXCR3-negative and CXCR3-positive naive CD8 T cells. Study-wide background: Sequencing brought in about 135 million TRB reads altogether, and each library got about 1.5 +/- 0.3 million. General study findings and limits: CXCR3-positive naive cells had more hydrophobic TRB CDR3s than CXCR3-negative naive cells. Most assays used freshly isolated PBMCs, as cryopreservation partially reduced CXCR3.

Per CD8+ T cell subset, triplicate sorts of some 280,000 cells each were done. TRB cDNA libraries were made by UMI-labeled 5' RACE. Reanalyzing the 5' RACE reads, TCRdb keeps one entry per CDR3 protein, without DNA. The sample yields under 60,000 distinct CDR3 sequences, of which the top ten take up 0.56%. As regards this clonotype: Its cognate antigen is unknown.

Per the germline V gene, CDR1 is MNHEY and CDR2 is SVGEGT. This CDR3 has 17 residues. Sequenced sample: naive CXCR3+ CD8+ T cells from blood. Subset: CD45RO-CCR7+CD27+CD95- naive CD8+ T cells expressing CXCR3 (TNR3+). This TCR was recovered from a human donor in good health. Some clones in this sample may be carry-over from other donors' samples. The chain is built from TRBV6-2 or TRBV6-3 and TRBJ1-1; TCRdb's D call of TRBD1 is untestable without DNA. The CDR3 spells CASSYSLQGFMNTEAFF.